These 30 T cell receptor beta chains were sequenced from one sample in a study of shared clonotypes between healthy human individuals. The assay was immunoSEQ multiplex PCR, and TCRdb's table has in-frame clones only and misses some. The sample yields about 490,000 clones, roughly 80% seen once. Sequencing was performed on PBMCs. The receptors derive from a woman in her thirties or forties in good health. Some clones in this sample may be carry-over from other donors' samples.

This rearrangement joins TRBV28 to TRBJ2-7; TRBD1 matches 9 bases. The CDR3 has 12 amino acids. Germline V gives CDR1 MDHEN, CDR2 SYDVKM. The junction had 7 bases not matched to a gene; V was cut back by 10 bases and J by 6 bases. The CDR3 here is CATSGTGREQYF. CDR3 bases: TGTGCCACCAGCGGGACAGGGCGCGAGCAGTACTTC.

The chain joins TRBV11-2 to TRBJ2-2, with 9 bases aligning to TRBD1. The germline gives CDR1 SGHAT, CDR2 FQNNGV. The trim removed 4 bases at V and 5 bases at J, leaving 2 bases unmatched. The CDR3 spans 14 residues. CDR3 residues: CASSSTGGTGELFF. The CDR3 bases are TGTGCCAGCAGCTCGACAGGGGGAACCGGGGAGCTGTTTTTT.

The CDR3 region has the DNA TGTGCCAGCAGCTCGGAGGGACTAGCGGGGTACGAGCAGTACTTC. Its translation is CASSSEGLAGYEQYF. This chain connects TRBV5-5 to TRBJ2-7; 13 bases agree with TRBD2. The V gene end was trimmed by 3 bases and the J gene end by 4 bases; junction bases not matched to a gene: 4. Germline V gene data show CDR1 as SGHKS and CDR2 as YYEKEE (reference sequence). This CDR3 contains 15 residues.

The rearrangement links TRBV11-3 to TRBJ1-1; no firm D call. CDR1 and CDR2 (germline): SGHNT, YENEEA. Trimming took off 2 bases at V and 3 bases at J, with 4 bases between the two ends. CDR3 length equals 12 residues. The CDR3 here is CASSLSDTEAFF. The DNA for the CDR3 is TGTGCCAGCAGCTTATCCGACACTGAAGCTTTCTTT.

The chain joins TRBV2 to TRBJ2-3, with 8 bases identical to TRBD2. CDR3 length: 15 amino acids. Losses at the gene ends were 5 bases for V and 9 bases for J; bases not matched to a gene: 13. Per the germline V gene, CDR1 is SNHLY and CDR2 is FYNNEI. The CDR3 sequence: CASSPPAGVARTQYF. In nucleotides, the CDR3 is TGTGCCAGCAGTCCCCCAGCGGGAGTGGCTAGAACGCAGTATTTT.

In this sample, this clone turned up many times. V and J are TRBV4-1 and TRBJ2-5; 9 nucleotides agree with TRBD2. The CDR3 runs 15 residues. Per the germline V gene, CDR1 is MGHRA and CDR2 is YSYEKL. Unmatched junction bases numbered 7, after V lost 6 bases and J lost 2 bases. Written as DNA, the CDR3 is TGCGCCAGCAGATCACAAACTAGCGGGCAAGAGACCCAGTACTTC. Residues: CASRSQTSGQETQYF.

This clone has a handful of counts. The chain recombines TRBV4-1 with TRBJ2-7; TRBD2 matches 12 bases. The V gene's germline CDR1 is MGHRA and CDR2 YSYEKL. Germline trimming cut 1 base from V and 7 bases from J; bases unmatched to any gene: 17. CDR3 size: 19 residues. The CDR3 region is CASSQVATGWTSGKGEQYF. In nucleotides, the CDR3 is TGCGCCAGCAGCCAAGTTGCGACAGGGTGGACTAGCGGGAAAGGTGAGCAGTACTTC.

J is TRBJ2-2 and V is TRBV5-1, with TRBD1 identical over 10 bases. The CDR3 totals 17 residues. After removal of 0 bases from V and 4 bases from J, the junction contained 6 bases not matched to a gene. Germline values: CDR1 SGHRS, CDR2 YFSETQ. The CDR3 bases are TGCGCCAGCAGCTTGGATTTTCGGGACAGGGGCACCGGGGAGCTGTTTTTT. It translates to CASSLDFRDRGTGELFF.

In DNA form, the CDR3 reads TGTGCCAGCAGGGAGACAGGGATGGCCTCCGATACGCAGTATTTT. It yields the protein CASRETGMASDTQYF. The J gene is TRBJ2-3, the V gene TRBV2; 7 nucleotides agree with TRBD1. J lost 6 bases, V lost 6 bases, and 12 bases had no gene match. The germline CDR1 and CDR2 sequences are SNHLY and FYNNEI. The CDR3 has 15 amino acids.

This clone occurred a few times. Within the sample, other DNA sequences also encode this same CDR3. J is TRBJ1-1 and V is TRBV19, with unresolved D. CDR3 length: 13 residues. Germline lookup yields CDR1 LNHDA and CDR2 SQIVND (reference sequence). V lost 5 bases to trimming and J lost 0 bases, with 7 bases between them. The CDR3 sequence: CASSPTVNTEAFF. The CDR3 bases are TGTGCCAGTAGTCCGACGGTGAACACTGAAGCTTTCTTT.

The gene calls are TRBV28 and TRBJ2-1; D unresolved. Germline V CDR1 and CDR2: MDHEN, SYDVKM. The CDR3 runs 12 residues. V dropped 6 bases and J dropped 6 bases, with 9 bases sitting between them. CDR3 loop: CASSPHPNEQFF. CDR3 DNA: TGTGCCAGCAGCCCTCATCCCAATGAGCAGTTCTTC.

The rearrangement joins TRBV25-1 to TRBJ2-7, with D tentatively TRBD1 (6 bases). The CDR3 is 14 amino acids. Trimming removed 1 base at V and 6 bases at J, with 13 bases between. In germline, CDR1 is MGHDK, CDR2 SYGVNS. CDR3 region: CASSESEGRGEQYF. CDR3 sequence (DNA): TGTGCCAGCAGTGAATCCGAAGGCAGGGGCGAGCAGTACTTC.

This clone was observed once. The chain recombines TRBV6-5 with TRBJ2-7, with a weak D call TRBD1 (5 bases). Germline-derived CDR1 and CDR2 are MNHEY and SVGAGI. V lost 4 bases and J 7 bases, leaving 17 bases between the germline ends. There are 14 residues in the CDR3. For the CDR3, the DNA is TGTGCCAGCAGTTTATCGGGCAGGGAACGGGAGCAGTACTTC. Its translation is CASSLSGREREQYF.

This chain joins TRBV6-6 and TRBJ2-5; D is perhaps TRBD2 (6 bases). Germline V gene sequence: CDR1 MNHNY, CDR2 SVGAGI (reference sequence). The CDR3 extends over 12 amino acids. Trimming took off 6 bases at V and 5 bases at J, with 10 bases between the two ends. The CDR3 nucleotides are TGTGCCAGCAGGGGGGGAATGGAGACCCAGTACTTC. Translation gives CASRGGMETQYF.

This clone has just a few counts. This may arise from a read error, as a much more abundant clone is one base away. The chain couples TRBV9 to TRBJ2-1; TRBD2 agrees at 11 bases. The J segment lost 9 bases and the V segment lost 0 bases, leaving 8 bases of the junction unmatched. CDR1 is SGDLS and CDR2 is YYNGEE in the germline V gene. This CDR3 comprises 16 residues. DNA for the CDR3: TGTGCCAGCAGCGTAGACCCTACTAGCGGGAGCTGTGAGCAGTTCTTC. Its translation is CASSVDPTSGSCEQFF.

A remark on this clone: A read error is likely here: a far larger clone is one base away. The chain links TRBV28 to TRBJ1-1; D may be TRBD1 (5 bases). The CDR3 consists of 18 residues. Per the germline V gene, CDR1 is MDHEN and CDR2 is SYDVKM. The chain's CDR3 is CASSLPTSTRGAVTEALF. DNA of the CDR3: TGTGCCAGCAGTTTACCTACCTCCACTAGGGGCGCGGTCACTGAAGCTCTCTTT. Full variable domain (outside the CDR3, taken from reference TRBV28 and TRBJ1-1): DVKVTQSSRYLVKRTGEKVFLECVQDMDHENMFWYRQDPGLGLRLIYFSYDVKMKEKGDIPEGYSVSREKKERFSLILESASTNQTSMYLCASSLPTSTRGAVTEALFGQGTRLTVV.

This chain's CDR3 is CASSSPGTSLHNEQFF. In DNA form, the CDR3 reads TGTGCCAGCAGCTCTCCCGGGACTAGCCTTCACAATGAGCAGTTCTTC. The gene calls are TRBV7-3 and TRBJ2-1, with 9 bases that match TRBD2. V lost 4 bases, J lost 5 bases, and 9 bases stayed unmatched. CDR1 is SGHTA, CDR2 FQGTGA, per germline. The CDR3 extends over 16 amino acids.

The chain has TRBV19 and TRBJ1-2; D possibly corresponds to TRBD1 (6 bases). With 3 bases removed from V and 8 bases from J, the gap between germline ends came to 16 bases. Germline-derived CDR1 and CDR2 are LNHDA and SQIVND (reference sequence). This CDR3 is 14 amino acids long. The CDR3 DNA sequence: TGTGCCAGTAGTATCCCTGACAGGCTCGGCGGCTACACCTTC. Translation gives CASSIPDRLGGYTF.

The J gene is TRBJ2-1, the V gene TRBV27; TRBD2 aligns across 12 bases. The CDR3 runs 15 residues. CDR1 and CDR2 (germline): MNHEY, SMNVEV (reference sequence). Trimming took 8 bases from V and 7 from J; bases not matched to a gene: 9. CDR3 bases: TGTGCCAGCTCTACTGGGACTAGCGGGCGAAATGAGCAGTTCTTC. Its protein product is CASSTGTSGRNEQFF.

As regards this clone: One base separates it from a far larger clone, so it is likely a read error. The V call is TRBV5-6, the J call TRBJ1-3; D remains unclear. Germline CDR1 SGHDT, CDR2 YYEEEE. The length of the CDR3 is 14 residues. With 0 bases removed from V and 4 bases from J, the gap between germline ends came to 8 bases. The CDR3 nucleotides read TGTGCCAGCAGCTTGGTACAGCAAGGAAACACCATATATTTT. It codes for CASSLVQQGNTIYF.

The V gene is TRBV7-6, the J gene TRBJ2-5; no firm D call. Germline loops: CDR1 SGHVS, CDR2 FNYEAQ. V was clipped by 5 bases and J by 7 bases, with 11 bases between them. The CDR3 loop spans 12 amino acids. CDR3 DNA sequence: TGTGCCAGCAGCCCATATAGGGTGACCCAGTACTTC. Amino acids: CASSPYRVTQYF.

Here the CDR3 DNA reads TGTGCCAGCAGCTTGTCCACCTCTGGAAACACCATATATTTT. Translation: CASSLSTSGNTIYF. The chain is built from TRBV7-9 and TRBJ1-3; D unclear. From germline, CDR1 is SEHNR and CDR2 FQNEAQ (reference sequence). Trimming cost V 3 bases and J 0 bases, with 6 bases left between them. CDR3 length: 14 amino acids.

V usage is TRBV28 and J usage is TRBJ2-3, with 9 bases lining up with TRBD1. CDR3 length equals 15 residues. CDR1 is MDHEN, CDR2 SYDVKM, per germline. J lost 3 bases, V lost 6 bases, and 7 bases had no gene match. As DNA, the CDR3 is TGTGCCAGCAGCTGGGGGGACAGGGCAACAGATACGCAGTATTTT. It translates to CASSWGDRATDTQYF. Together with reference TRBV28 and TRBJ2-3, the CDR3 gives the full variable domain: DVKVTQSSRYLVKRTGEKVFLECVQDMDHENMFWYRQDPGLGLRLIYFSYDVKMKEKGDIPEGYSVSREKKERFSLILESASTNQTSMYLCASSWGDRATDTQYFGPGTRLTVL.

The J gene is TRBJ1-2, the V gene TRBV25-1, with D perhaps TRBD1 (6 bases). V lost 6 bases and J 14 bases, leaving 28 bases between the germline ends. The germline CDR1 and CDR2 sequences are MGHDK and SYGVNS. CDR3 length: 15 amino acids. Written as DNA, the CDR3 is TGTGCCAGCAGCCCCAAGACAGGCCGCCTTCCTCTGCTGACCTTC. Protein: CASSPKTGRLPLLTF.

The V gene is TRBV4-1, the J gene TRBJ2-7, with D possibly being TRBD1 (5 bases). This CDR3 has 13 residues. The V and J ends lost 6 bases and 6 bases respectively, with 15 bases between them. Germline loops: CDR1 MGHRA, CDR2 YSYEKL. The CDR3 nucleotides are TGCGCCAGCAGAAGGGGCCCCAATTCCGAGCAGTACTTC. This translates into CASRRGPNSEQYF.

CDR3 loop: CSVEDLVYGYTF. The CDR3 DNA reads as TGCAGCGTTGAAGATCTGGTCTATGGCTACACCTTC. The chain links TRBV29-1 to TRBJ1-2, with D uncertain. CDR1 and CDR2 from the germline V gene are SQVTM and ANQGSEA. Trimming removed 0 bases at V and 4 bases at J, with 6 bases between. The CDR3 contains 12 residues. Full variable domain (outside the CDR3, taken from reference TRBV29-1 and TRBJ1-2): SAVISQKPSRDICQRGTSLTIQCQVDSQVTMMFWYRQQPGQSLTLIATANQGSEATYESGFVIDKFPISRPNLTFSTLTVSNMSPEDSSIYLCSVEDLVYGYTFGSGTRLTVV.

The chain employs TRBV28 and TRBJ2-7, with TRBD1 matching 7 bases. CDR3 length: 14 amino acids. CDR1 and CDR2 from the germline V gene are MDHEN and SYDVKM. Trimming cost V 8 bases and J 2 bases; bases outside gene matches: 9. The CDR3 here is CASALGTDPYEQYF. CDR3 nucleotide sequence: TGTGCCAGCGCGTTAGGGACAGACCCCTACGAGCAGTACTTC. The whole variable domain, remainder taken from reference TRBV28 and TRBJ2-7, is DVKVTQSSRYLVKRTGEKVFLECVQDMDHENMFWYRQDPGLGLRLIYFSYDVKMKEKGDIPEGYSVSREKKERFSLILESASTNQTSMYLCASALGTDPYEQYFGPGTRLTVT.

The CDR3 sequence is CATSRDAVAGTDTQYF. The CDR3 nucleotides are TGTGCCACCAGCAGAGATGCCGTGGCGGGGACAGATACGCAGTATTTT. The rearrangement links TRBV15 to TRBJ2-3, with D possibly matching TRBD2 (6 bases). Trimming removed 0 bases from V and 3 bases from J, with 13 bases in between. Germline CDR1 LNHNV, CDR2 YYDKDF (reference sequence). The CDR3 is 16 amino acids.

This chain joins TRBV7-9 and TRBJ1-1, with D tentatively TRBD1 (6 bases). Looked up from germline, CDR1 is SEHNR and CDR2 is FQNEAQ (reference sequence). The V end lost 7 bases, the J end lost 3 bases, and 18 bases lay between the germline ends. The CDR3 contains 15 residues. The CDR3 loop reads CASNPAGTFDTEAFF. As DNA, the CDR3 is TGTGCCAGCAACCCCGCCGGGACATTTGACACTGAAGCTTTCTTT.

On this clone itself: A far bigger clonotype differs at one base, so this is likely a read error. V usage is TRBV27 and J usage is TRBJ2-5; 7 bases align to TRBD2. Looked up from germline, CDR1 is MNHEY and CDR2 is SMNVEV (reference sequence). V shed 3 bases, J shed 11 bases, and the junction held 9 bases outside the gene matches. This CDR3 spans 13 amino acids. CDR3 region: CASSLFGGYGQYF. The CDR3 DNA is TGTGCCAGCAGTTTGTTCGGGGGGTACGGGCAGTACTTC.